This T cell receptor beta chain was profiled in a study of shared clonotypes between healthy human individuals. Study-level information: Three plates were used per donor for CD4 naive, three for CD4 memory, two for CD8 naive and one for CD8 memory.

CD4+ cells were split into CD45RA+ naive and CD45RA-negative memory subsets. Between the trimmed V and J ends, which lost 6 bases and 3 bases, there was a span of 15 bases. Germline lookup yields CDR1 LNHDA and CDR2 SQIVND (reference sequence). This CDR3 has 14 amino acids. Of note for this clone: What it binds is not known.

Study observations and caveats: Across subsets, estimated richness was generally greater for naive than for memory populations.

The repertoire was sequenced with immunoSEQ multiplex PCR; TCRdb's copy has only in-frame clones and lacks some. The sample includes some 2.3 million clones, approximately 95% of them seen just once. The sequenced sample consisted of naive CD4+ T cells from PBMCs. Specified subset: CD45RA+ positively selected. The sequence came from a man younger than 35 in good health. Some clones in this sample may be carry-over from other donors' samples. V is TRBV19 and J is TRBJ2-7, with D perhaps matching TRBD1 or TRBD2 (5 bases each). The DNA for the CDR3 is TGTGCCAGTAGCCCGAGGGGCAGGGACTACGAGCAGTACTTC. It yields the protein CASSPRGRDYEQYF.